The 15 T cell receptor beta chains below come from one sample, sequenced in a study of blood T cell repertoires in COVID-19. TCRdb keeps only in-frame clones here, not all; method: immunoSEQ multiplex PCR. Here the sample spans more than 85,000 clones, 80% to 90% being singletons. The specimen was PBMCs or T cells enriched from blood (not recorded which). The receptors derive from a woman in her forties or fifties who had recovered from COVID-19.

This chain links TRBV3-1 (or the pseudogene TRBV3-2) with TRBJ1-5; no clear D gene. V lost 4 bases, J lost 1 base, and 11 bases lay in between. The V gene's germline CDR1 is LGHDT and CDR2 YNNKEL (reference sequence). The CDR3 runs 15 residues. The chain's CDR3 is CASSPNLLSNQPQHF. The CDR3, as DNA: TGTGCCAGCAGCCCTAATTTACTAAGCAATCAGCCCCAGCATTTT.

The chain combines TRBV18 with TRBJ1-1, with unresolved D. Trimming removed 4 bases at V and 3 bases at J, with 9 bases between. The CDR3 length is 13 residues. CDR1 is KGHSH and CDR2 is LQKENI in the germline V gene. The CDR3 sequence is CASSQSRDTEAFF. CDR3 in DNA: TGTGCCAGCTCACAATCCCGCGACACTGAAGCTTTCTTT.

Turning to this clone: In the same sample, other DNA sequences code for this CDR3. V is TRBV24-1 and J is TRBJ2-1, with D unresolved. Trimming left V 5 bases short and J 0 bases short, with 4 bases between. There are 13 residues in the CDR3. Germline V CDR1 and CDR2: KGHDR, SFDVKD. The DNA for the CDR3 is TGTGCCACCAGTGTCAACTCCTACAATGAGCAGTTCTTC. Protein: CATSVNSYNEQFF.

V and J are TRBV30 and TRBJ2-2, with 7 bases aligning to TRBD1. V shed 6 bases and J 4 bases; nucleotides not matched to a gene: 8. The germline gives CDR1 GTSNPN, CDR2 SVGIG (reference sequence). The CDR3 spans 14 residues. The chain's CDR3 is CACTGTALTGELFF. The CDR3 DNA follows: TGTGCCTGTACCGGGACAGCCCTCACCGGGGAGCTGTTTTTT.

This rearrangement joins TRBV7-9 to TRBJ2-5; 11 bases map to TRBD2. Per germline, CDR1 SEHNR and CDR2 FQNEAQ (reference sequence). V shed 5 bases and J 2 bases; nucleotides not matched to a gene: 7. This CDR3 region has 16 residues. As DNA, the CDR3 is TGTGCCAGCAGCCGAGGACTAGCGGGTGTGCAAGAGACCCAGTACTTC. Its translation: CASSRGLAGVQETQYF.

This clone was seen a single time. The chain employs TRBV21-1 and TRBJ1-1. TRBV21-1 is termed a pseudogene. CDR3 length equals 13 residues. In nucleotides, the CDR3 is TGTGCCAGCAGCAAAGGGAGGGGCCCTGAAGCTTTCTTT. As protein: CASSKGRGPEAFF.

CDR3 DNA: TGTGCCAGCAGTTCCTGGACAGCTTCTGGAAACACCATATATTTT. This sequence encodes CASSSWTASGNTIYF. The rearrangement uses TRBV28 and TRBJ1-3, with D maybe TRBD1 (6 bases). With 4 bases removed from V and 1 base from J, the gap between germline ends came to 11 bases. CDR1 and CDR2 (germline): MDHEN, SYDVKM. The CDR3 extends over 15 amino acids.

The V call is TRBV27, the J call TRBJ1-5, with 10 bases matching TRBD1. Trimming at V came to 5 bases and at J to 10 bases, leaving 14 bases not matched to a gene. The germline V gene encodes CDR1 MNHEY and CDR2 SMNVEV (reference sequence). The CDR3 spans 16 residues. The CDR3 bases are TGTGCCAGCAGTCCAAAAGGTGGGACAGGGGTTTTTCCCCAGCATTTT. Amino acid sequence: CASSPKGGTGVFPQHF.

The V gene is TRBV6-4, the J gene TRBJ2-7, with 10 nucleotides matching TRBD2. This CDR3 has 16 residues. Germline V gene data show CDR1 as MRHNA and CDR2 as SNTAGT. J was trimmed by 0 bases and V by 6 bases; bases with no gene match: 8. The CDR3 protein is CASSDATSGCSYEQYF. Here the CDR3 DNA reads TGTGCCAGCAGCGATGCGACTAGCGGGTGCTCCTACGAGCAGTACTTC.

This clone has more than one count but fewer than ten. The chain carries TRBV28 and TRBJ2-5, with 9 bases lining up with TRBD2. Germline loops: CDR1 MDHEN, CDR2 SYDVKM. This CDR3 is 16 amino acids long. The junction had 7 bases not matched to a gene; V was cut back by 1 base and J by 4 bases. The CDR3 coding sequence is TGTGCCAGCAGTTTATCGGGCGGGAGGGCCTTAGAGACCCAGTACTTC. It is translated as CASSLSGGRALETQYF.

This clone was detected a few times. The J gene is TRBJ1-4, the V gene TRBV6-1, with TRBD1 as a possible D gene (5 bases). V was shortened by 3 bases and J by 7 bases, with 15 bases between the two germline ends. The CDR3 sequence is 15 residues long. Germline CDR1 and CDR2: MNHNS and SASEGT. In nucleotides, the CDR3 is TGTGCCAGCAGTGACCGGAGGGCAGGGCCTGAAAAACTGTTTTTT. It is translated as CASSDRRAGPEKLFF.

The V call is TRBV30, the J call TRBJ2-1; TRBD2 aligns across 7 bases. The trim removed 3 bases at V and 3 bases at J, leaving 5 bases unmatched. CDR1 is GTSNPN and CDR2 is SVGIG in the germline V gene (reference sequence). The CDR3 consists of 14 residues. CDR3 protein: CAWRDLADYNEQFF. In nucleotides, the CDR3 is TGTGCCTGGAGAGACCTAGCGGACTACAATGAGCAGTTCTTC.

The CDR3 nucleotides read TGCGCCAGCAGCTTGGAAGGGACAGGGAGGAACACCGGGGAGCTGTTTTTT. As protein: CASSLEGTGRNTGELFF. V gene TRBV5-1 combines with J gene TRBJ2-2, with TRBD1 matching over 9 bases. The CDR3 is 17 residues long. The V segment lost 0 bases and the J segment 1 base; nucleotides outside the gene matches: 4. In germline, CDR1 is SGHRS, CDR2 YFSETQ. Full variable domain (missing parts from reference TRBV5-1 and TRBJ2-2): KAGVTQTPRYLIKTRGQQVTLSCSPISGHRSVSWYQQTPGQGLQFLFEYFSETQRNKGNFPGRFSGRQFSNSRSEMNVSTLELGDSALYLCASSLEGTGRNTGELFFGEGSRLTVL.

The chain employs TRBV9 and TRBJ2-6; 9 bases align to TRBD2. CDR3 length: 19 residues. From germline, CDR1 is SGDLS and CDR2 YYNGEE. Trimming took 0 bases from V and 1 from J; bases not matched to a gene: 8. DNA of the CDR3: TGTGCCAGCAGCGTAGGGGGTAGCGGGGGCCCGTCTGGGGCCAACGTCCTGACTTTC. Its translation: CASSVGGSGGPSGANVLTF. Full variable domain (rest looked up from reference TRBV9 and TRBJ2-6): DSGVTQTPKHLITATGQRVTLRCSPRSGDLSVYWYQQSLDQGLQFLIQYYNGEERAKGNILERFSAQQFPDLHSELNLSSLELGDSALYFCASSVGGSGGPSGANVLTFGAGSRLTVL.

The chain couples TRBV9 to TRBJ2-1; TRBD2 matches at 11 bases. From germline, CDR1 is SGDLS and CDR2 YYNGEE. V was pared by 3 bases and J by 4 bases, with 3 bases of the junction left unmatched. The CDR3 totals 15 residues. CDR3 DNA sequence: TGTGCCAGCAGCGCGGGACTAGCGGAATACAATGAGCAGTTCTTC. Its translation: CASSAGLAEYNEQFF.